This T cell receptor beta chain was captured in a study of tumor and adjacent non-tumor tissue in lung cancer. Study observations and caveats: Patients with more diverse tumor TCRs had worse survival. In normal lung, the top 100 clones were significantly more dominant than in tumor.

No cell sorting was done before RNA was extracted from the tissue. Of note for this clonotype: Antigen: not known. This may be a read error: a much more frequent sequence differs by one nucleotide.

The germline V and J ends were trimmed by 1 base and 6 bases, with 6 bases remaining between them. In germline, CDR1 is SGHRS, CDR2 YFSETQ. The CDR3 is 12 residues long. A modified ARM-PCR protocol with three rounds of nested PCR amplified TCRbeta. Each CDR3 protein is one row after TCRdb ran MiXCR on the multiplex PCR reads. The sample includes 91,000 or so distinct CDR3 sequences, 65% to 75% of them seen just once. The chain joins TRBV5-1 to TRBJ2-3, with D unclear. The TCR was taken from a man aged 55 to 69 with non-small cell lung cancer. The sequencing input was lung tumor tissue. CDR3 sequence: CASSLILDTQYF. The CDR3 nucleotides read TGCGCCAGCAGCTTGATCCTGGATACGCAGTATTTT.